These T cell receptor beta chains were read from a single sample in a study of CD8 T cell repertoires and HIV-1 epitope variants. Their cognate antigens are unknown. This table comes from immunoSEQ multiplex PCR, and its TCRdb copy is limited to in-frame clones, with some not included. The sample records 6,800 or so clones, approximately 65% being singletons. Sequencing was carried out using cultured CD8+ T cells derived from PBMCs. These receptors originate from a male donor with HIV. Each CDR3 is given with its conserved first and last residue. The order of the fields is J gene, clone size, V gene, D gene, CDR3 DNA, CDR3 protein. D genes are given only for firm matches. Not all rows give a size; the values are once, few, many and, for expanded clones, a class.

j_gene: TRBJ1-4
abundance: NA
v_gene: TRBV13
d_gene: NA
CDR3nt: TGTGCCAGCAGCTTCCGACGGGTTAATGAAAAACTGTTTTTT
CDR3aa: CASSFRRVNEKLFF

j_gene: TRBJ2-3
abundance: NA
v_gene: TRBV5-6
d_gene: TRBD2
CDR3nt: TGTGCCAGCAGCTTGGGATTTCTCCGCGGGGGTTCAGATACGCAGTATTTT
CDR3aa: CASSLGFLRGGSDTQYF

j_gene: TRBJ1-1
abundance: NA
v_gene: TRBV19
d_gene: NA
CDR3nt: TGTGCCAGTAGTGGGCAGGGTAACATGAACACTGAAGCTTTCTTT
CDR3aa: CASSGQGNMNTEAFF

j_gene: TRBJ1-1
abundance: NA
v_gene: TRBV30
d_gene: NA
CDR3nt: TGTGCCTGGAGTGGTGAAAGCGCTTTCTTT
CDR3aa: CAWSGESAFF

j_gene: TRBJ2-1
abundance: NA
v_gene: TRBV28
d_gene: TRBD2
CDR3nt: TGTGCCAGCAGTTTCCCTAGCGGGAACCGGTGGGATGAGCAGTTCTTC
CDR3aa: CASSFPSGNRWDEQFF

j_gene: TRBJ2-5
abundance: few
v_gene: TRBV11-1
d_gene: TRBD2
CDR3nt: TGTGCCAGCAGCCCCGCCCCTAGCGGGCAAGAGACCCAGTACTTC
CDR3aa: CASSPAPSGQETQYF

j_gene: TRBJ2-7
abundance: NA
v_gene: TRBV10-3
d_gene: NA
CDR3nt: TGTGCCATCAGTGAGTCTCTTTTGGCAGACGAGCAGTACTTC
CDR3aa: CAISESLLADEQYF

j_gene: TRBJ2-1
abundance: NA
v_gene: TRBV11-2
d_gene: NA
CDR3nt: TGTGCCAGCAGCTCCCCTCGGAGTAGCGTTTACAATGAGCAGTTCTTC
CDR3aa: CASSSPRSSVYNEQFF

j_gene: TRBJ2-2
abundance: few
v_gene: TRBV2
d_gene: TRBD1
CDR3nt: TGTGCCAGCAGGGGACAGGGGACAAACACCGGGGAGCTGTTTTTT
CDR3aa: CASRGQGTNTGELFF

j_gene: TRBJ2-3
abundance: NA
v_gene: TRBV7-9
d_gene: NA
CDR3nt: TGTGCCAGCAGCGCTCGGGACTCGGCGACAGATACGCAGTATTTT
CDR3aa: CASSARDSATDTQYF

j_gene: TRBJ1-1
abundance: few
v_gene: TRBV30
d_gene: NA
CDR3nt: TGTGCCTGGTCTCTCGTAACTGAAGCTTTCTTT
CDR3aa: CAWSLVTEAFF

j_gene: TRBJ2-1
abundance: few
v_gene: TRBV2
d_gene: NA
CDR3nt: TGTGCCAGCAGTGAAGCGCGAGAGGGGGAAAATGAGCAGTTCTTC
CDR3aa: CASSEAREGENEQFF

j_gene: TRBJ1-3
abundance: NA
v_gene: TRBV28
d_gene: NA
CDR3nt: TGTGCCAGCTCGTGGAGGGTGATCTCTGGAAACACCATATATTTT
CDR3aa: CASSWRVISGNTIYF

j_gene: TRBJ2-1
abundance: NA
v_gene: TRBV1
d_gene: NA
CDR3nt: TGCACCAGCAGCCAGAGGGGACAGTCGTATTTCTATGAGCAGTTCTTC
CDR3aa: CTSSQRGQSYFYEQFF

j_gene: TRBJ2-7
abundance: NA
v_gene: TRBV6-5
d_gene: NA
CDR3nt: TGTGCCAGCAGTTATTCGGGGGATGTCTACGAGCAGTACTTC
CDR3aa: CASSYSGDVYEQYF

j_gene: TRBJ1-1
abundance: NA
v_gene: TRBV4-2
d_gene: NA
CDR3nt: TGTGCCAGCAGCTTGAACGGAATGAACACTGAAGCTTTCTTT
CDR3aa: CASSLNGMNTEAFF

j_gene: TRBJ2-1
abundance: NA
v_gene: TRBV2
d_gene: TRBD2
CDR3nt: TGTGCCAGCAGCAATAGCGGGATGAACGATGAGCAGTTCTTC
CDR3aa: CASSNSGMNDEQFF

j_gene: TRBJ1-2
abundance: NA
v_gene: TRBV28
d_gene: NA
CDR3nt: TGTGCCAGCAGCTTGCAGATCGGGGGCTACACCTTC
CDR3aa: CASSLQIGGYTF

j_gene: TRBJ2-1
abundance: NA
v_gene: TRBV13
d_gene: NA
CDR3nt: TGTGCCAGCAGCCCCCCCGCATCCAATGAGCAGTTCTTC
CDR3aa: CASSPPASNEQFF

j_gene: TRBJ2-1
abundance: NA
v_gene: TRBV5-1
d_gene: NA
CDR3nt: TGCGCCAGCAGCTTGGAACCGAACAATGAGCAGTTCTTC
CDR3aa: CASSLEPNNEQFF

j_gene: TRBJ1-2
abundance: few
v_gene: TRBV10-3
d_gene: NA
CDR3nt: TGTGCCATCATCATTCCACAGGGTAACGGCTACACCTTC
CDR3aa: CAIIIPQGNGYTF

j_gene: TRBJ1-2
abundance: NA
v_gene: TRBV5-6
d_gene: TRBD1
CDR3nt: TGTGCCAGCAGCCGCATCTTGGGACAGGGAACGGACTATGGCTACACCTTC
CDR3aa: CASSRILGQGTDYGYTF

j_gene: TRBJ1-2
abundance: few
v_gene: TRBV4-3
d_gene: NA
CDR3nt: TGCGCCAGCTCAGGGGAGGTTGATGGCTACACCTTC
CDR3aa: CASSGEVDGYTF

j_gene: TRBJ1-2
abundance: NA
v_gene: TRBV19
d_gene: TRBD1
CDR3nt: TGTGCCAGTAGTATCAATTTTGGGGACAGGGACGGCTACACCTTC
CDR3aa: CASSINFGDRDGYTF

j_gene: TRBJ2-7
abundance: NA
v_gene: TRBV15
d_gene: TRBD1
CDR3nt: TGTGCCACTCGGGGACAGTCTTCGGGCGAGCAGTACTTC
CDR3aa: CATRGQSSGEQYF

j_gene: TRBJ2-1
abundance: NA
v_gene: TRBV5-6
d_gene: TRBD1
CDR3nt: TGTGCCAGCAGCCCCTGGGACAGGGCGGATGAGCAGTTCTTC
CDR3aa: CASSPWDRADEQFF

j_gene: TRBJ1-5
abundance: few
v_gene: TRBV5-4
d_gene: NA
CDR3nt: TGTGCCAGCAGCTCGACAGAAGATAGCAATCAGCCCCAGCATTTT
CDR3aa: CASSSTEDSNQPQHF

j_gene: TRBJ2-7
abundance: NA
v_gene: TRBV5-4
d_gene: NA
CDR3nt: TGTGCCAGCAGCTTGGATCCTATCTCCTACGAGCAGTACTTC
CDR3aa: CASSLDPISYEQYF

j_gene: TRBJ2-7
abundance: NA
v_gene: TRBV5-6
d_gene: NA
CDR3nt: TGTGCCAGCAGCTTAGGACCATTAAACTCCTACGAGCAGTACTTC
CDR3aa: CASSLGPLNSYEQYF

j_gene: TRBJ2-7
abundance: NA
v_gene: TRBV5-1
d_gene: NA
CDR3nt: TGCGCCAGCAGCTTGGCCTGGGAGGGGGCAAGCGAGCAGTACTTC
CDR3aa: CASSLAWEGASEQYF

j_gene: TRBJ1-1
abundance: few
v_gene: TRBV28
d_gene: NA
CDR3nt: TGTGCCAGCAGGCGGGCAGACAGACTACGTGAAGCTTTCTTT
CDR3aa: CASRRADRLREAFF